The T cell receptor beta chain described here comes from a study of metastatic and nonmetastatic thyroid tumors (dated by TCRdb to the early 2020s). In the study overall: For patients with malignant and with benign thyroid disease, the researchers compared repertoires between peripheral blood samples and tumor or nodule tissue samples. Results and caveats for the whole study, not just this receptor: In both blood and tumor samples, malignant tumors were reported to have significantly higher TCR beta diversity than benign nodules.

No treatment had been received by any patient before thyroid surgery. The study retrospectively analysed patient clinical samples collected from about 2012 to 2018 using T-cell receptor beta sequencing. The receptor library was made with PCR. The sample was run on an Illumina HiSeq 4000. High-throughput sequencing was used to profile the TCR beta-chain CDR3 region of every patient. The authors' analysis ran thus. CDR3 differences across clinicopathological groups were used to build a classifier for discriminating distant-metastatic papillary thyroid cancer patients. Repertoire diversity was assessed with the Shannon index, and tumor-blood repertoire similarity with the Morisita-Horn index. TCRdb took the public reads, trimmed them with fastp at Q25, ran MiXCR for clone calling and kept in-frame beta chains. The V and J calls were not made by the authors but by TCRdb's processing. The sample table contains approximately 44,000 clones; only one count was recorded for 20% to 25% of them. About 14% of the sample comes from the top ten.

Between the V and J ends, shortened by 0 bases and 6 bases respectively, the junction contains 10 bases. The CDR3 covers 13 residues, taking in both the cysteine and the phenylalanine. Only the CDR3 DNA stays, 39 bases, in frame from base 1. CDR1 and CDR2 were assigned from the germline V gene as SGHRS and YFSETQ. To note about this clone: There is no known antigen for this receptor. No much larger clonotype is one base removed from it; base qualities were not supplied.

This receptor was taken from a female donor with papillary thyroid cancer or a benign thyroid nodule (not recorded which). Some clones in this sample may be carry-over from other donors' samples. The sample taken for sequencing was tumor tissue. Rearrangement joined TRBV5-1 to TRBJ2-7, and possibly TRBD1, on 6 matching bases. The nucleotide sequence is given as TGCGCCAGCAGCTTGGCAGGGGTGGGCGAGCAGTACTTC. This gives the protein CASSLAGVGEQYF.